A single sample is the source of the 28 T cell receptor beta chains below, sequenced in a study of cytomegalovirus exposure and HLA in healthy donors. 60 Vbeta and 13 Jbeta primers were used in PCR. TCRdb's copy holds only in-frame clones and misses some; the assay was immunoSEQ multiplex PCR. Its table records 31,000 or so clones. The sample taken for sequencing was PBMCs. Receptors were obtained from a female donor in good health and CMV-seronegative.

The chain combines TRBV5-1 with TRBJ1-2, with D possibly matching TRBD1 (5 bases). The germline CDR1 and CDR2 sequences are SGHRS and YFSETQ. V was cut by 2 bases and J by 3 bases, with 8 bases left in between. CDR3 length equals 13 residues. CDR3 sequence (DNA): TGCGCCAGCAGCTTACAGGAAGACTATGGCTACACCTTC. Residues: CASSLQEDYGYTF.

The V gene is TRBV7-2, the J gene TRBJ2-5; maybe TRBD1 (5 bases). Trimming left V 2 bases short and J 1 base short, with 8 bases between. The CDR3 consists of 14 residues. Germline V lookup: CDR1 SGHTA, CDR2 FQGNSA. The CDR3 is CASSLSQGQETQYF. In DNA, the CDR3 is TGTGCCAGCAGCTTATCCCAGGGCCAAGAGACCCAGTACTTC.

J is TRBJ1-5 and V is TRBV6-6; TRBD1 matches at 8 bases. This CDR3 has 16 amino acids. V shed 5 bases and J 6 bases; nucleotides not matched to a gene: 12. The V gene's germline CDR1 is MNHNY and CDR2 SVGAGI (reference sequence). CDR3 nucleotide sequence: TGTGCCAGCAGTCCCCCAGGGGGCGGGAAGCGTCAGCCCCAGCATTTT. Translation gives CASSPPGGGKRQPQHF.

The CDR3 bases are TGTGCCAGCAGCCCCAAAGCCGACGACAGGTTTTACCAAGAGACCCAGTACTTC. Protein: CASSPKADDRFYQETQYF. The chain links TRBV9 to TRBJ2-5; D may be TRBD1 (6 bases). Trimming shortened V by 4 bases and J by 0 bases, and 22 bases separated the two germline ends. This CDR3 region has 18 residues. The germline gives CDR1 SGDLS, CDR2 YYNGEE. The full variable domain, in which reference TRBV9 and TRBJ2-5 provide the parts outside the CDR3, is DSGVTQTPKHLITATGQRVTLRCSPRSGDLSVYWYQQSLDQGLQFLIQYYNGEERAKGNILERFSAQQFPDLHSELNLSSLELGDSALYFCASSPKADDRFYQETQYFGPGTRLLVL.

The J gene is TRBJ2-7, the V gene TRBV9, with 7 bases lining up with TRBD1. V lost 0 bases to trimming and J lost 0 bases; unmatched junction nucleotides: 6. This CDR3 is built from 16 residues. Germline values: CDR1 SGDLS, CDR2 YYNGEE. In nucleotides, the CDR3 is TGTGCCAGCAGCGTAGGGACAGGTTTGAGCTCCTACGAGCAGTACTTC. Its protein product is CASSVGTGLSSYEQYF.

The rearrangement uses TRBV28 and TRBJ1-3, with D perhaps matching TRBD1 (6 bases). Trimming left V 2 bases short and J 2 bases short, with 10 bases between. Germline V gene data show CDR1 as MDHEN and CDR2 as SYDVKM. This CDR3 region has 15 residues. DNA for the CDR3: TGTGCCAGCAGTTTACATCAGGGGACTGGAAACACCATATATTTT. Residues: CASSLHQGTGNTIYF.

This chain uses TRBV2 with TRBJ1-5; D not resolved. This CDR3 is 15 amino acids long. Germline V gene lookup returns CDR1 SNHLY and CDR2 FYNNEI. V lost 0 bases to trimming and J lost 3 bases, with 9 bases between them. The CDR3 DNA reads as TGTGCCAGCAGTGAAGCGGCCAGGAACAATCAGCCCCAGCATTTT. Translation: CASSEAARNNQPQHF.

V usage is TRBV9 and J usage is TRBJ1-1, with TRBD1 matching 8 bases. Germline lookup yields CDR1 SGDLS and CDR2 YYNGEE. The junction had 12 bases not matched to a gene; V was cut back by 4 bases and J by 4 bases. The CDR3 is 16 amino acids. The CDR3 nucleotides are TGTGCCAGCAGCCCCCGTTCGAACAGGGGGACCACTGAAGCTTTCTTT. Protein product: CASSPRSNRGTTEAFF.

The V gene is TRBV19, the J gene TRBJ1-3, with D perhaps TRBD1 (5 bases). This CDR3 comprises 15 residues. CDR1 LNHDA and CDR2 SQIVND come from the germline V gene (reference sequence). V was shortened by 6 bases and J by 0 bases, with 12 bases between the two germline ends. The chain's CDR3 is CASRRDSGSGNTIYF. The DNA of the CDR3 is TGTGCCAGTAGGAGGGACTCCGGCTCTGGAAACACCATATATTTT.

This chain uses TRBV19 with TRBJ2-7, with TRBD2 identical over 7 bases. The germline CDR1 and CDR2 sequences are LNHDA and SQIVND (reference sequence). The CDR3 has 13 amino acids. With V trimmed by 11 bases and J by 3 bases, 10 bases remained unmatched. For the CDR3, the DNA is TGTGCCGTAAGTGGGGGGGACGGCTACGAGCAGTACTTC. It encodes CAVSGGDGYEQYF.

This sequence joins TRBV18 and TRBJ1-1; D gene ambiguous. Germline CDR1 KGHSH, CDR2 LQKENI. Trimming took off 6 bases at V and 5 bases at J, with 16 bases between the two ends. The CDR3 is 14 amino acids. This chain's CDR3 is CASSPKTVVTEAFF. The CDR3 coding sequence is TGTGCCAGCTCGCCTAAAACTGTGGTGACTGAAGCTTTCTTT.

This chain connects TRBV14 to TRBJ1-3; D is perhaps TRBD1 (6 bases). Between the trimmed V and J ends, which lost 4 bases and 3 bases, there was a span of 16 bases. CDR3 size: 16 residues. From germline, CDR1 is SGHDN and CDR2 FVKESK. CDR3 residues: CASSPGGGRGGNTIYF. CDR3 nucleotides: TGTGCCAGCAGCCCCGGGGGGGGGCGAGGTGGAAACACCATATATTTT.

CDR3 sequence: CASTGAAGNTIYF. CDR3 in DNA: TGTGCCAGCACTGGGGCCGCTGGAAACACCATATATTTT. V usage is TRBV6-1 and J usage is TRBJ1-3, with a possible D match to TRBD1 (5 bases). V was pared by 7 bases and J by 2 bases, with 9 bases between. The CDR3 contains 13 residues. Germline V gene data show CDR1 as MNHNS and CDR2 as SASEGT.

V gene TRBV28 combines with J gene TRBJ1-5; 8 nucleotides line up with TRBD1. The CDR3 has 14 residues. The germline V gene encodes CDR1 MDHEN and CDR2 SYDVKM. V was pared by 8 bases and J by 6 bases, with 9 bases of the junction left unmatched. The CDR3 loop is CASGVQGAGQPQHF. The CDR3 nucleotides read TGTGCCAGCGGAGTCCAGGGGGCGGGTCAGCCCCAGCATTTT.

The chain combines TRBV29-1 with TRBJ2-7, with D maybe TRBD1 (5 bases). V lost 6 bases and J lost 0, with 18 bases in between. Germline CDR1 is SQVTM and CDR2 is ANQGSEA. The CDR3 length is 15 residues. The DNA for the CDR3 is TGCAGCGTGGGATTTTGGGGCAGGGCCTCCTACGAGCAGTACTTC. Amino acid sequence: CSVGFWGRASYEQYF.

The CDR3 region has the DNA TGTGCCAGCAGTGAAGGGACCGGGGTGCAAGAGACCCAGTACTTC. As protein: CASSEGTGVQETQYF. The chain links TRBV2 to TRBJ2-5, with D possibly TRBD2 on 5 matching bases. The V end was cut by 1 base, the J end by 2 bases, with 11 bases between. CDR3 size: 15 residues. CDR1 is SNHLY and CDR2 is FYNNEI in the germline V gene. The full variable domain, completed using reference TRBV2 and TRBJ2-5, is EPEVTQTPSHQVTQMGQEVILRCVPISNHLYFYWYRQILGQKVEFLVSFYNNEISEKSEIFDDQFSVERPDGSNFTLKIRSTKLEDSAMYFCASSEGTGVQETQYFGPGTRLLVL.

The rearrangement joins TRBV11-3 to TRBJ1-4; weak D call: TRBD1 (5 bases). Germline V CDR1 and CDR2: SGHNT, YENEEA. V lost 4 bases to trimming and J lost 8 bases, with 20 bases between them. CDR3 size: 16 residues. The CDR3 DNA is TGTGCCAGCAGCTCTCCCCCCAGGGCCTTCAGGGAAAAACTGTTTTTT. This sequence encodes CASSSPPRAFREKLFF.

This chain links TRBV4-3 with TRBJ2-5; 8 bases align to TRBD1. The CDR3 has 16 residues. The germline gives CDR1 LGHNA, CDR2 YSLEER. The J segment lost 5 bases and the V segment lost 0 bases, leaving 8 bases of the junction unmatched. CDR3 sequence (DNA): TGCGCCAGCAGCCAAGAAGGGGCAGGGGGCGTTGAGACCCAGTACTTC. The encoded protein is CASSQEGAGGVETQYF.

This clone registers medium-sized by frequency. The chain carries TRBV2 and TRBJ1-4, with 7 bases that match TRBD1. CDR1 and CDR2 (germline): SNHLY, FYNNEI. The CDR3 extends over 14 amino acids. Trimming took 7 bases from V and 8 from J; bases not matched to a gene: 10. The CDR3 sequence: CASKGRQGWEKLFF. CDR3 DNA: TGTGCCAGCAAAGGGAGACAGGGTTGGGAAAAACTGTTTTTT.

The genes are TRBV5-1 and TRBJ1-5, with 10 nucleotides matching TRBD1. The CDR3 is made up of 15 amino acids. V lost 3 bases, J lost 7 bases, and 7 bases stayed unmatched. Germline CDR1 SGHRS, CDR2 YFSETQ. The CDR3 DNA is TGCGCCAGCAGCTCCGGGACAGGGGAGGGACAGCCCCAGCATTTT. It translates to CASSSGTGEGQPQHF.

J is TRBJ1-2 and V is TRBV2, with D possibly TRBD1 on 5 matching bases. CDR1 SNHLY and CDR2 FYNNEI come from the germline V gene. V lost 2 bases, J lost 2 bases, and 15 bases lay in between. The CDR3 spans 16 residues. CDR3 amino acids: CASSERGDRANYGYTF. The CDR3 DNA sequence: TGTGCCAGCAGTGAAAGGGGTGACAGAGCAAACTATGGCTACACCTTC.

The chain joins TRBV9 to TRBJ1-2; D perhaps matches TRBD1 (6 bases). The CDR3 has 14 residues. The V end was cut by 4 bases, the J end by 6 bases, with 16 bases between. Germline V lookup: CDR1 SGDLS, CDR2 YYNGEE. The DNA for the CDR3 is TGTGCCAGCAGCCCGCGGGGGGCTCAGGATGGCTACACCTTC. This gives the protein CASSPRGAQDGYTF.

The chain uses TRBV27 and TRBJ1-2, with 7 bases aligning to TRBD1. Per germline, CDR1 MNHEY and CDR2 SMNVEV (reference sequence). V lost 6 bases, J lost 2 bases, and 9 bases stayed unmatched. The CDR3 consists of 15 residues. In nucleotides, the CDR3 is TGTGCCAGCAGCAACAGATGGGACAGCAACTATGGCTACACCTTC. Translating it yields CASSNRWDSNYGYTF.

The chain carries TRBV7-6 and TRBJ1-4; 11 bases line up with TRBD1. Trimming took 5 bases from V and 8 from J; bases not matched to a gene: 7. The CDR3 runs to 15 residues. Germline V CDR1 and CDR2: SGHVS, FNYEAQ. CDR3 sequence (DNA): TGTGCCAGCAGCCCCCGGACAGGGGGCAGCGAAAAACTGTTTTTT. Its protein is CASSPRTGGSEKLFF.

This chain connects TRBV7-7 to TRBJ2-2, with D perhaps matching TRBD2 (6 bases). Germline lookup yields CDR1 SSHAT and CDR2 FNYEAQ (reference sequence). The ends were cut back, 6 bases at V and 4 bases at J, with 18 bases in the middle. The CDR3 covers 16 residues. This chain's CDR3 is CASSSRPRGSTGELFF. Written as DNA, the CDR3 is TGTGCCAGCAGTTCCCGACCCCGGGGGAGCACCGGGGAGCTGTTTTTT.

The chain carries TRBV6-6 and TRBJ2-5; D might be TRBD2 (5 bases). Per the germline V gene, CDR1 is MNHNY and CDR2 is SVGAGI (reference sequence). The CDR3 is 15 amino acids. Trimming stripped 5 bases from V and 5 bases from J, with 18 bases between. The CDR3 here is CASSPGSRGLETQYF. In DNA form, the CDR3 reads TGTGCCAGCAGTCCTGGGAGTCGGGGTCTGGAGACCCAGTACTTC.

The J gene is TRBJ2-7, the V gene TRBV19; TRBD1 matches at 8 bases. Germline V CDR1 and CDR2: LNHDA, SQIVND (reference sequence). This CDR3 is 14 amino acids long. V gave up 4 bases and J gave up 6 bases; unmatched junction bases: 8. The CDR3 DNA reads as TGTGCCAGTAGTAGGACAGGGCGTGGAAGCGAGCAGTACTTC. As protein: CASSRTGRGSEQYF.

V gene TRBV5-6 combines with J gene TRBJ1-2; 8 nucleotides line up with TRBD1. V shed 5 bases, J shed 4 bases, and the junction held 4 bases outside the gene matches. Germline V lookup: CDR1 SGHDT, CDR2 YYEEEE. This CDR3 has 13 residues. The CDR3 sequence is CASRSDRAYGYTF. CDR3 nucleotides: TGTGCCAGCAGATCGGACAGGGCCTATGGCTACACCTTC.